The 20 T cell receptor beta chains presented below share a single source sample, sequenced in a study of vaccination and CD4 T cells after COVID-19. At the Johns Hopkins FTIC core, DNA taken from cultured CD4+ T cells was sequenced by way of the Oncomine TCR Beta short-read assay. One entry per CDR3 protein, called by TCRdb with MiXCR from the PCR reads. The data contain under 25,000 distinct CDR3 sequences, roughly 41% of them singletons. These receptors lack a known antigen. Treatment denoted: roughly 10-day PBMC culture with coronavirus spike peptide pools or control peptides (ViraFEST assay). Material: CD4+ T cells from blood, cultured in vitro, obtained after SARS-CoV-2 vaccination. Receptors originate from a human donor who had recovered from COVID-19.

A note on this clonotype: At one of its ends the junction is not consistent with the germline gene, which may arise from a read error. The chain is built from TRBV20-1 and TRBJ1-6; possibly TRBD1 for D (5 bases). Germline CDR1 reads DFQATT; CDR2 reads SNEGSKA (reference sequence). The CDR3 is made up of 14 amino acids. CDR3 nucleotides: TGCAGTACTAGCGGAATGGGGCTTGTGTCACCCCTCCACTTT. It is translated as CSTSGMGLVSPLHF.

This clonotype was seen a handful of times. The chain employs TRBV6-1 and TRBJ2-7; D possibly matches TRBD1 or TRBD2 (5 bases each). This CDR3 has 14 amino acids. Trimming pared 3 bases from V and 1 base from J, leaving 10 bases between. From germline, CDR1 is MNHNS and CDR2 SASEGT. CDR3 region: CASSEGVWSYEQYF. The CDR3 nucleotides are TGTGCCAGCAGTGAGGGGGTTTGGTCCTACGAGCAGTACTTC.

The rearrangement uses TRBV12-3 or TRBV12-4 and TRBJ2-2, with D perhaps matching TRBD1 or TRBD2 (5 bases each). CDR3 size: 15 residues. Trimming pared 5 bases from V and 3 bases from J, leaving 13 bases between. The CDR3, as DNA: TGTGCCAGCAGTCTTGCAGGGCGGGACACCGGGGAGCTGTTTTTT. It codes for CASSLAGRDTGELFF.

This clonotype occurred a few times. Here the CDR3 reads CASSFSGRSNSPLHF. The CDR3 bases are TGTGCCAGCAGCTTTTCGGGACGCTCAAATTCACCCCTCCACTTT. V gene TRBV7-2 combines with J gene TRBJ1-6, with TRBD1 as a possible D gene (5 bases). CDR1 is SGHTA, CDR2 FQGNSA, per germline. There are 15 residues in the CDR3. V was pared by 3 bases and J by 7 bases, with 13 bases between.

The chain uses TRBV18 and TRBJ2-5; D is undetermined. The V and J ends lost 1 base and 2 bases respectively, with 8 bases between them. Looked up from germline, CDR1 is KGHSH and CDR2 is LQKENI. There are 14 residues in the CDR3. The CDR3 nucleotides are TGTGCCAGCTCACCACTCAGTAGACAAGAGACCCAGTACTTC. Translating it yields CASSPLSRQETQYF.

This clonotype was observed a handful of times. This chain uses TRBV24-1 with TRBJ1-1; 10 bases fit TRBD1. Germline values: CDR1 KGHDR, CDR2 SFDVKD. V was pared by 9 bases and J by 5 bases, with 8 bases of the junction left unmatched. The CDR3 is 14 amino acids. CDR3 nucleotide sequence: TGTGCCACCTCACCGGGACAGGGGAAGACTGAAGCTTTCTTT. Its translation: CATSPGQGKTEAFF.

V and J are TRBV5-6 and TRBJ2-7, with D possibly TRBD2 on 6 matching bases. CDR1 is SGHDT, CDR2 YYEEEE, per germline. The V gene lost 1 base and the J gene lost 5 bases, with 13 bases spanning the gap. This CDR3 comprises 14 residues. CDR3 loop: CASSLIGPGDEQYF. CDR3 nucleotides: TGTGCCAGCAGCTTGATTGGGCCGGGGGACGAGCAGTACTTC.

The V and J genes are TRBV5-4 and TRBJ1-2, with D unresolved. Per germline, CDR1 SGHNT and CDR2 YYREEE (reference sequence). Trimming shortened V by 0 bases and J by 2 bases, and 5 bases separated the two germline ends. The CDR3 length is 13 residues. This CDR3 reads CASSLDRNYGYTF. The CDR3 region has the DNA TGTGCCAGCAGCTTGGACAGAAACTATGGCTACACCTTC.

This clonotype is medium-sized in the sample. V usage is TRBV15 and J usage is TRBJ1-5; D call uncertain. Germline CDR1 reads LNHNV; CDR2 reads YYDKDF (reference sequence). The CDR3 consists of 14 residues. Trimming removed 4 bases from V and 0 bases from J, with 7 bases in between. The CDR3 nucleotides read TGTGCCACCAGCAACGATTATAGCAATCAGCCCCAGCATTTT. This sequence encodes CATSNDYSNQPQHF.

This clonotype was observed a few times. This chain connects TRBV20-1 to TRBJ2-3, with unresolved D. Germline assignment: CDR1 DFQATT and CDR2 SNEGSKA (reference sequence). Trimming left V 6 bases short and J 4 bases short, with 14 bases between. The CDR3 covers 13 residues. As DNA, the CDR3 is TGCAGTGCCCCCATTCCCGGTCCAGATACGCAGTATTTT. Protein product: CSAPIPGPDTQYF.

The chain employs TRBV20-1 and TRBJ1-6; D perhaps matches TRBD1 (6 bases). The CDR3 is made up of 14 amino acids. CDR1 is DFQATT and CDR2 is SNEGSKA in the germline V gene (reference sequence). The V and J ends lost 2 bases and 1 base respectively, with 6 bases between them. The CDR3 nucleotides read TGCAGTGCTAGACAGGGGTCCTATAATTCACCCCTCCACTTT. Translating gives CSARQGSYNSPLHF.

This clonotype was seen only a few times. The chain combines TRBV6-1 with TRBJ2-4; unclear D gene. The V gene's germline CDR1 is MNHNS and CDR2 SASEGT. This CDR3 is built from 12 residues. The CDR3 spells CPRWVTKNIQYF. The CDR3 DNA sequence: TGTCCCCGGTGGGTGACCAAAAACATTCAGTACTTC.

J is TRBJ1-2 and V is TRBV4-3, with D possibly being TRBD1 (6 bases). The CDR3 contains 16 residues. V was trimmed by 1 base and J by 2 bases, leaving 14 bases between them. Per the germline V gene, CDR1 is LGHNA and CDR2 is YSLEER. DNA of the CDR3: TGCGCCAGCAGCCAAGTCGGAGGCCAGGGGAACTATGGCTACACCTTC. This gives the protein CASSQVGGQGNYGYTF.

The chain uses TRBV29-1 and TRBJ1-1; D call uncertain. There are 14 residues in the CDR3. V was shortened by 6 bases and J by 1 base, with 15 bases between the two germline ends. The germline V gene has CDR1 SQVTM and CDR2 ANQGSEA. The CDR3 loop is CSVLSPGRNTEAFF. The DNA of the CDR3 is TGCAGCGTGCTGAGCCCGGGTAGGAACACTGAAGCTTTCTTT.

This chain joins TRBV6-5 and TRBJ2-1, with D possibly called TRBD1 or TRBD2 (5 bases each). CDR1 MNHEY and CDR2 SVGAGI come from the germline V gene. Trimming shortened V by 2 bases and J by 1 base, and 15 bases separated the two germline ends. The CDR3 length is 17 residues. CDR3 sequence reads: CASSYKRGGLSYNEQFF. CDR3 DNA: TGTGCCAGCAGTTACAAGAGGGGCGGTTTATCCTACAATGAGCAGTTCTTC.

This clonotype was seen only a few times. This rearrangement joins TRBV12-3 or TRBV12-4 to TRBJ1-6; the D is unclear. There are 13 residues in the CDR3. V lost 6 bases to trimming and J lost 14 bases, with 17 bases between them. The CDR3 spells CASSALGMGTLHF. The CDR3 nucleotides are TGTGCCAGCAGCGCGCTGGGTATGGGGACCCTCCACTTT.

Only a few counts were recorded for this clonotype. V usage is TRBV15 and J usage is TRBJ1-4; D call uncertain. Trimming shortened V by 0 bases and J by 12 bases, and 14 bases separated the two germline ends. CDR1 is LNHNV, CDR2 YYDKDF, per germline (reference sequence). The CDR3 runs 14 residues. The CDR3 is CATSRDRQLGQLFF. In nucleotides, the CDR3 is TGTGCCACCAGCAGAGATCGGCAGTTAGGGCAACTGTTTTTT.

This chain joins TRBV7-2 and TRBJ2-1; 9 nucleotides line up with TRBD2. The V gene's germline CDR1 is SGHTA and CDR2 FQGNSA. This CDR3 region has 15 residues. V dropped 2 bases and J dropped 5; count of bases not matched to a gene: 4. The CDR3 here is CASSLSLAGHNEQFF. CDR3 coding DNA: TGTGCCAGCAGCTTAAGTCTAGCGGGACACAATGAGCAGTTCTTC.

The chain recombines TRBV18 with TRBJ1-2; tentative D call: TRBD1 (6 bases). Germline V gene lookup returns CDR1 KGHSH and CDR2 LQKENI. Between the trimmed V and J ends, which lost 5 bases and 4 bases, there was a span of 17 bases. This CDR3 has 15 amino acids. CDR3 sequence (DNA): TGTGCCAGCTCATCCGTCGAGGGGGGGACCTATGGCTACACCTTC. Protein sequence: CASSSVEGGTYGYTF. Variable domain in full (rest from reference TRBV18 and TRBJ1-2): NAGVMQNPRHLVRRRGQEARLRCSPMKGHSHVYWYRQLPEEGLKFMVYLQKENIIDESGMPKERFSAEFPKEGPSILRIQQVVRGDSAAYFCASSSVEGGTYGYTFGSGTRLTVV.

This clonotype was seen a single time. This sequence joins TRBV7-2 and TRBJ2-5; 8 positions match TRBD2. Germline V gene sequence: CDR1 SGHTA, CDR2 FQGNSA. The V segment lost 5 bases and the J segment 1 base; nucleotides outside the gene matches: 9. This CDR3 spans 16 amino acids. The CDR3: CASSLSRGGPQETQYF. CDR3 bases: TGTGCCAGCAGCCTGAGTCGGGGGGGGCCCCAAGAGACCCAGTACTTC.